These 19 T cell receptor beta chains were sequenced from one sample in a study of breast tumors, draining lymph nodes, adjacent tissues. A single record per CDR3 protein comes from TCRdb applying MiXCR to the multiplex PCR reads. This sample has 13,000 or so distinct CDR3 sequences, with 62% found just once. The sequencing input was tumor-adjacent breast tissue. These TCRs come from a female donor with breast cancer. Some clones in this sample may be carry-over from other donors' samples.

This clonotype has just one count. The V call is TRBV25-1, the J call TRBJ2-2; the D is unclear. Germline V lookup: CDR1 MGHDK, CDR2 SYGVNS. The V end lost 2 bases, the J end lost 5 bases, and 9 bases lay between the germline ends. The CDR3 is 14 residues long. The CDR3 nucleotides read TGTGCCAGCAGTGAACAAAGGGTAACCGGGGAGCTGTTTTTT. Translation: CASSEQRVTGELFF.

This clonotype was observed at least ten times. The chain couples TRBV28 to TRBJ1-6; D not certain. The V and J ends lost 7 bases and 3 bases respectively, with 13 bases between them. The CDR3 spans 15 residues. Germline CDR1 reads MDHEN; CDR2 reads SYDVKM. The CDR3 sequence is CASTAVGNYNSPLHF. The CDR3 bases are TGTGCCAGCACCGCAGTAGGAAACTATAATTCACCCCTCCACTTT. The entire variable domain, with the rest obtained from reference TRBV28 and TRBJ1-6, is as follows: DVKVTQSSRYLVKRTGEKVFLECVQDMDHENMFWYRQDPGLGLRLIYFSYDVKMKEKGDIPEGYSVSREKKERFSLILESASTNQTSMYLCASTAVGNYNSPLHFGNGTRLTVT.

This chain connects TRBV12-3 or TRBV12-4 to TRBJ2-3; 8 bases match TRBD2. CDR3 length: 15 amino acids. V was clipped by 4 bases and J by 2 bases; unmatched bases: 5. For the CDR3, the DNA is TGTGCCAGCAGTTCAACTAGCGGACCCACAGATACGCAGTATTTT. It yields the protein CASSSTSGPTDTQYF.

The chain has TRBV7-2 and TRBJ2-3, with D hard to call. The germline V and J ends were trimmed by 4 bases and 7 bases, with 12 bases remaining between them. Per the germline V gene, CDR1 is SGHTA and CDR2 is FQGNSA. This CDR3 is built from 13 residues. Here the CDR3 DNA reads TGTGCCAGCAGCTCCCCTTTGACGAATACGCAGTATTTT. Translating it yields CASSSPLTNTQYF.

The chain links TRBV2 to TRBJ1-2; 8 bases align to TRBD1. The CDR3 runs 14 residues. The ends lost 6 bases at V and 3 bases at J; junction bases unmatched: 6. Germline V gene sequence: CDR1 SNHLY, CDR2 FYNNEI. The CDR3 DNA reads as TGTGCCAGCAGGGTGACAGGGGAACACTATGGCTACACCTTC. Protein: CASRVTGEHYGYTF.

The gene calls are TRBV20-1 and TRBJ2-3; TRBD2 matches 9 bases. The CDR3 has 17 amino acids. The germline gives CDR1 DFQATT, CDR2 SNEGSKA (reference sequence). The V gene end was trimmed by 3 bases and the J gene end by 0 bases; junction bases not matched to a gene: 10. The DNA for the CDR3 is TGCAGTGCTAGCTCCATCCGACTAGCGGCTAGCACAGATACGCAGTATTTT. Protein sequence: CSASSIRLAASTDTQYF.

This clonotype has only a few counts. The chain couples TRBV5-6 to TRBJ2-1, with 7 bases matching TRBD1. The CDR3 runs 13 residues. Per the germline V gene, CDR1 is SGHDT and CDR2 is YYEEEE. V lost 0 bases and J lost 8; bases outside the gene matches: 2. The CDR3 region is CASSLGQGDEQFF. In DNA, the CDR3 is TGTGCCAGCAGCTTGGGGCAGGGGGATGAGCAGTTCTTC.

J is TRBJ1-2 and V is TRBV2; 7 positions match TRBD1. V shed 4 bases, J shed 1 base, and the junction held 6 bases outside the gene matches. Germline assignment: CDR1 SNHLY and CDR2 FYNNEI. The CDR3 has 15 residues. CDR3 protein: CASSGTGGGNYGYTF. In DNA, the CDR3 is TGTGCCAGCAGTGGGACAGGAGGGGGTAACTATGGCTACACCTTC.

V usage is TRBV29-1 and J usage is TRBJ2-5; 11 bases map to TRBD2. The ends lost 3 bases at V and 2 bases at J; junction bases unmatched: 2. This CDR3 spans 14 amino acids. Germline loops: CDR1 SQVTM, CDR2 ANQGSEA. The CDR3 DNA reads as TGCAGCGTTGAGGCTAGCGGGGGGCAAGAGACCCAGTACTTC. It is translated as CSVEASGGQETQYF.

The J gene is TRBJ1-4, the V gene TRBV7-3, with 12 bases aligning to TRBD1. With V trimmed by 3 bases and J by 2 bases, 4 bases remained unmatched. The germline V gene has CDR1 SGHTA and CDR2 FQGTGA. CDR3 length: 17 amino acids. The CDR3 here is CASSLGDRGLTNEKLFF. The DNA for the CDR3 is TGTGCCAGCAGCTTGGGGGACAGGGGGCTCACTAATGAAAAACTGTTTTTT.

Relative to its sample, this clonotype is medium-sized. CDR3: CASVSRTGVAGELFF. CDR3 DNA: TGTGCCAGCGTCAGCCGGACAGGGGTGGCCGGGGAGCTGTTTTTT. This chain connects TRBV2 to TRBJ2-2; TRBD1 agrees at 9 bases. The CDR3 loop spans 15 amino acids. The V and J ends lost 8 bases and 6 bases, in that order; junction bases with no gene match: 10. The germline V gene has CDR1 SNHLY and CDR2 FYNNEI.

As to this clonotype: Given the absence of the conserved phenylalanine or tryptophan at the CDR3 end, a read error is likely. CDR3 sequence (DNA): TGTGCCAGCACCTTAACATCTCCCTACAATGAGCAGTTCCTC. Its translation is CASTLTSPYNEQFL. The chain combines TRBV7-3 with TRBJ2-1; D is ambiguous. The CDR3 extends over 14 amino acids. Per the germline V gene, CDR1 is SGHTA and CDR2 is FQGTGA.

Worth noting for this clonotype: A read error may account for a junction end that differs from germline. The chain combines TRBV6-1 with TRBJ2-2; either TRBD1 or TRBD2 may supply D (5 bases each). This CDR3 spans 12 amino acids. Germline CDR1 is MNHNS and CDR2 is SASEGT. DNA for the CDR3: TGTGCCAGCAGTGCCGGGGCCGGGGAGCCGTTTTTT. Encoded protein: CASSAGAGEPFF.

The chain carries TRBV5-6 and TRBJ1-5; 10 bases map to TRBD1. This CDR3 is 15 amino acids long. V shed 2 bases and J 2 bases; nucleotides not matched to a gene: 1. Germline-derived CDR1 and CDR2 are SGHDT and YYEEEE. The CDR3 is CASSFGTGGNQPQHF. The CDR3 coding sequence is TGTGCCAGCAGCTTTGGGACAGGGGGCAATCAGCCCCAGCATTTT.

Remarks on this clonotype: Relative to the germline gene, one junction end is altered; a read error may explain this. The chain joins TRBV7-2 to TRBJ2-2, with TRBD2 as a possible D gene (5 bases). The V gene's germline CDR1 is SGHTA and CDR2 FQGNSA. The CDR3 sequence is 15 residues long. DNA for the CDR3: TGTGCCAGCAGCTTTCAAACAGATCGTACCGGGGAGCTGCTTTTT. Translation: CASSFQTDRTGELLF.

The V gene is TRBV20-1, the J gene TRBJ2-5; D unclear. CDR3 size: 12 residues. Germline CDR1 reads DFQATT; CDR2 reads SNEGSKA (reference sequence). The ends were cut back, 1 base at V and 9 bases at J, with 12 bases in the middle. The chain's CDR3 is CSARVQSQAQYF. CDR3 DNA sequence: TGCAGTGCTAGAGTCCAATCCCAGGCCCAGTACTTC.

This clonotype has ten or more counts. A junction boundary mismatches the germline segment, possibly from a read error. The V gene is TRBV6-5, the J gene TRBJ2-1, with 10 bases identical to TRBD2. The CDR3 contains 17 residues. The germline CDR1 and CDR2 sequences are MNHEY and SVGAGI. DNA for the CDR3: TGTGCCAGCAGTCACTCCCCAGCGGGAGGGGGGTACAATGAGCAGTTCTTC. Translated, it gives CASSHSPAGGGYNEQFF.

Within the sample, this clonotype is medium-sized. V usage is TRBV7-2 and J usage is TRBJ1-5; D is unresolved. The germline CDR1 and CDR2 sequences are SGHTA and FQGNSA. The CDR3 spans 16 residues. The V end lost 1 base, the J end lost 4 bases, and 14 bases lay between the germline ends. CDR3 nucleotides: TGTGCCAGCAGCTTAGGTCTGGGCAGGTTAAATCAGCCCCAGCATTTT. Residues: CASSLGLGRLNQPQHF.

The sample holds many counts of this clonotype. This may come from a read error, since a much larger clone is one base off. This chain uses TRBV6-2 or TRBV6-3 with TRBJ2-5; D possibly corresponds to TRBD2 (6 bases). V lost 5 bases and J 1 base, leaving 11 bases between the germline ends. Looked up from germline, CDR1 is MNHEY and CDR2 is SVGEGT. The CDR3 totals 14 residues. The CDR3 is CASSRVGLQETQYF. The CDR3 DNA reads TGTGCCAGCAGTCGCGTGGGACTCCAAGAGACCCAGTACTTC.